This T cell receptor (beta chain) was identified in a study of cytomegalovirus exposure and HLA in healthy donors. Whole-study findings and limits: Researchers reportedly found TCR beta sequences accurately predicted most subjects' HLA-A and HLA-B alleles. Later on, analysis showed that most CMV-associated TCR beta chains appeared to be HLA-restricted. One variant, a missense change in DCLRE1C, was linked in a later analysis to TCR beta V- and J-gene trimming. An analysis was carried out at a later point. It showed that HLA-associated TCR beta chains were more clonally expanded than equally common non-associated chains.

Notes on this clone: Its cognate antigen is unknown.

The study ran its PCR with 60 Vbeta and 13 Jbeta primers. Using immunoSEQ multiplex PCR, the repertoire was profiled, and TCRdb retains in-frame clones only, with some absent. In all, the sample yields 45,000 to 60,000 clones. The CDR3 length is 15 residues. Unmatched junction bases numbered 3, after V lost 1 base and J lost 3 bases. Germline CDR1 reads SGHRS; CDR2 reads YFSETQ. The origin of this receptor is a woman between 35 and 50 years old in good health and CMV-seronegative. The sample consisted of PBMCs. This chain connects TRBV5-1 to TRBJ1-3; TRBD1 agrees at 8 bases. Here the CDR3 reads CASSLSGGRGNTIYF. Written as DNA, the CDR3 is TGCGCCAGCAGCTTGTCAGGGGGCCGTGGAAACACCATATATTTT.